This T cell receptor (beta chain) was sequenced during a study of identical twins. Study-wide results and caveats: Instead of following the same donors, the conclusions were based on cross-sectional statistical analysis.

To note about this clonotype: What it binds is unknown.

TCRdb re-called the 5' RACE reads through MiXCR, storing one row per CDR3 protein. The sample has under 400,000 distinct CDR3 sequences; roughly 9% are singletons. The CDR3 runs to 12 residues. The trim removed 5 bases at V and 4 bases at J, leaving 2 bases unmatched. CDR1 and CDR2 (germline): DFQATT, SNEGSKA (reference sequence). This chain joins TRBV20-1 and TRBJ2-7, with 10 bases that match TRBD2. This receptor was obtained from a woman aged 45 to 65 in good health. The sample taken for sequencing was naive T cells sorted from blood. The CDR3 region is CSAASGSYEQYF. The CDR3 DNA sequence: TGCAGTGCTGCTAGCGGGAGTTACGAGCAGTACTTC.